This T cell receptor beta chain stems from a study of T cells in Graves' hyperthyroidism and ophthalmopathy. Study observations and caveats: Within blood appeared most thyroid clonotypes that had expanded above 0.001.

Participants, patients aged 18 to 65, had newly diagnosed hyperthyroidism with a duration under 2 months. Fresh peripheral blood, approximately 10 ml, yielded the PBMCs. For this clonotype: Its specificity is not known.

TCR beta CDR3 region amplification was performed from RNA transcripts. With the HTBI primer set, the TCR CDR3 went through a first round of RT-PCR. TCRdb re-called the multiplex PCR reads through MiXCR, storing one row per CDR3 protein. The sample has some 300,000 distinct CDR3 sequences, roughly 13% seen once. With 5 bases removed from V and 0 bases from J, the gap between germline ends came to 14 bases. There are 15 residues in the CDR3. The germline V gene encodes CDR1 LNHDA and CDR2 SQIVND (reference sequence). The V and J genes are TRBV19 and TRBJ2-7; tentatively, D is TRBD2 (5 bases). Sequenced: blood. This TCR derives from a woman aged 35 to 49 with Graves' hyperthyroidism. The CDR3 here is CASSSSSGYSYEQYF. CDR3 coding DNA: TGTGCCAGTAGTTCCTCAAGCGGTTACTCCTACGAGCAGTACTTC. Drawing the rest from reference TRBV19 and TRBJ2-7, the complete variable domain is DGGITQSPKYLFRKEGQNVTLSCEQNLNHDAMYWYRQDPGQGLRLIYYSQIVNDFQKGDIAEGYSVSREKKESFPLTVTSAQKNPTAFYLCASSSSSGYSYEQYFGPGTRLTVT.